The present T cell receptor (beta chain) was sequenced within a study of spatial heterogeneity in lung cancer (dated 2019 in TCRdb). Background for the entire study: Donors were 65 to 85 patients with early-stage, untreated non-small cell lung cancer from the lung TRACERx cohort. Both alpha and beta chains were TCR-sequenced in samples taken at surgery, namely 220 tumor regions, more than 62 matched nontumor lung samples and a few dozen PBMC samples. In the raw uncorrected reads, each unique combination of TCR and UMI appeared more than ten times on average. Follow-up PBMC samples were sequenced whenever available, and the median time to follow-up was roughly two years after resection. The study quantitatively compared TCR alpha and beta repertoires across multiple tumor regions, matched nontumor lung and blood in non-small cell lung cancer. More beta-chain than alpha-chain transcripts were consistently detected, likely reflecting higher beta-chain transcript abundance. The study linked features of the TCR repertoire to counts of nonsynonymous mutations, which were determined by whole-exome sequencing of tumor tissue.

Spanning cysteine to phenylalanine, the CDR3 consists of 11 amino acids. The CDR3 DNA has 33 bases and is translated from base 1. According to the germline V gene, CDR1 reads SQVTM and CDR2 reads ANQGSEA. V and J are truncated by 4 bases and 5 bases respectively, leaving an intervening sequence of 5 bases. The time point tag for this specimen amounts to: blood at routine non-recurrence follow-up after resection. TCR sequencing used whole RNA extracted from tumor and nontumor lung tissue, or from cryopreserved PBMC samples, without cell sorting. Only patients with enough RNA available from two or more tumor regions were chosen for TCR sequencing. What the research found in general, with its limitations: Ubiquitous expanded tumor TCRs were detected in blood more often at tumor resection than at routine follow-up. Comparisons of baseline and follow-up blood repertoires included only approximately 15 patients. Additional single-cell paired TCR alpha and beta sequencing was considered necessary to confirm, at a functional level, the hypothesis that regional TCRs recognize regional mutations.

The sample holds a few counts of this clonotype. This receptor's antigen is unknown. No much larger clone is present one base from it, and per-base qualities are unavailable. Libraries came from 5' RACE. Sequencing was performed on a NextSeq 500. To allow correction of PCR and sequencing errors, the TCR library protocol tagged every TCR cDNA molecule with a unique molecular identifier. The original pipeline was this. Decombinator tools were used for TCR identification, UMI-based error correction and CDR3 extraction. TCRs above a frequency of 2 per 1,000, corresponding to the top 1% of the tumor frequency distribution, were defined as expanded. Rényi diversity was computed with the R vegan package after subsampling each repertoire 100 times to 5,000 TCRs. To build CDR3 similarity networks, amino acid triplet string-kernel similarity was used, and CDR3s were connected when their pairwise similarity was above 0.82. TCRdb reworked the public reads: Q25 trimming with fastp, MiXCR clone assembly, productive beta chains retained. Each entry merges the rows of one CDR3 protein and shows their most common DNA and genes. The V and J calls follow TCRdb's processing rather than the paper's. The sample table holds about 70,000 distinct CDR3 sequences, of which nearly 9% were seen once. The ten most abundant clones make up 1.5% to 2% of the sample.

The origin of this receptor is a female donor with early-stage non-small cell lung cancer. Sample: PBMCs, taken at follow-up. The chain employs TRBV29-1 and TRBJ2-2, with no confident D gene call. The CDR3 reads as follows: CSVGNTGELFF. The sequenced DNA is TGCAGCGTTGGAAATACCGGGGAGCTGTTTTTT.